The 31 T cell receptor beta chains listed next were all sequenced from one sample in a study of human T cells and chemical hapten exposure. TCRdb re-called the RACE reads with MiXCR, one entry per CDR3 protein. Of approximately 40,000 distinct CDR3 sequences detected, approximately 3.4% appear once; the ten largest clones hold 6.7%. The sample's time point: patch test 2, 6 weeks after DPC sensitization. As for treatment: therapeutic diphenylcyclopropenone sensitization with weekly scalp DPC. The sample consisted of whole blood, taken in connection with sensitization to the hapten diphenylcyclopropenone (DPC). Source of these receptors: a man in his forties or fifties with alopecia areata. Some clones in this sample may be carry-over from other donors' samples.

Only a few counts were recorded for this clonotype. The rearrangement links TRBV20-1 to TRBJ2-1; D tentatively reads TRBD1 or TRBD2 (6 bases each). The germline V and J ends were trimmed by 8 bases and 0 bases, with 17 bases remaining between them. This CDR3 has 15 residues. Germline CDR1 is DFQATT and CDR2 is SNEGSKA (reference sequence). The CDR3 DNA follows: TGCAGTACAAGAGGGGGGCCGAGCTCCTACAATGAGCAGTTCTTC. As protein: CSTRGGPSSYNEQFF.

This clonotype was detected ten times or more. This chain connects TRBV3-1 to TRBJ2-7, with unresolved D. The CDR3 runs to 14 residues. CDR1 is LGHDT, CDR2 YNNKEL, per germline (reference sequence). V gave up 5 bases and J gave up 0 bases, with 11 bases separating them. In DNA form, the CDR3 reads TGTGCCAGCAGCGCCCCCGGAAACTCCTACGAGCAGTACTTC. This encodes CASSAPGNSYEQYF.

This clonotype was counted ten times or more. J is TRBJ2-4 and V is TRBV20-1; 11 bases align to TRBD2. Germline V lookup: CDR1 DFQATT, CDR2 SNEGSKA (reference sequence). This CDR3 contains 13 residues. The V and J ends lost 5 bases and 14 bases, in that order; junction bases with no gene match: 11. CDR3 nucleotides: TGCAGTGCTGCGGGACTAGCGGAGGGAGGGGAGTACTTC. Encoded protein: CSAAGLAEGGEYF.

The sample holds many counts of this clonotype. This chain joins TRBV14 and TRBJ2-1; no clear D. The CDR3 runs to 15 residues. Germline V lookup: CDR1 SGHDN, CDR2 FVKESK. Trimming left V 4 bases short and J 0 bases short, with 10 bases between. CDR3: CASSPLEISYNEQFF. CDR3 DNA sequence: TGTGCCAGCAGCCCGCTAGAGATCTCCTACAATGAGCAGTTCTTC.

Here the CDR3 reads CASSQRGTSGSTGSYNEQFF. The CDR3, as DNA: TGCGCCAGCAGCCAAAGAGGGACTAGCGGGAGCACCGGGTCCTACAATGAGCAGTTCTTC. The chain uses TRBV4-1 and TRBJ2-1; 14 nucleotides align to TRBD2. Germline V gives CDR1 MGHRA, CDR2 YSYEKL. CDR3 size: 20 residues. J lost 1 base, V lost 2 bases, and 10 bases had no gene match.

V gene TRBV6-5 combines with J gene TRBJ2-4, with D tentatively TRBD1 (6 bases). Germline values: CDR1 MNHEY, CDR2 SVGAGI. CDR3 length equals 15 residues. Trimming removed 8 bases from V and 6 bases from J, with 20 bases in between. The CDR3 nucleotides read TGTGCCAGCGAGAGTCGGACAGCCAAGAGAAACATTCAGTACTTC. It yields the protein CASESRTAKRNIQYF.

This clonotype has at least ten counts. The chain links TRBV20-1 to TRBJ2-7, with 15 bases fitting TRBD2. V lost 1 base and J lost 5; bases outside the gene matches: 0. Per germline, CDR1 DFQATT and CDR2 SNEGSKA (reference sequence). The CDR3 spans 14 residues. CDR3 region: CSARGTSGRDEQYF. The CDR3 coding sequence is TGCAGTGCTAGAGGGACTAGCGGGAGGGACGAGCAGTACTTC.

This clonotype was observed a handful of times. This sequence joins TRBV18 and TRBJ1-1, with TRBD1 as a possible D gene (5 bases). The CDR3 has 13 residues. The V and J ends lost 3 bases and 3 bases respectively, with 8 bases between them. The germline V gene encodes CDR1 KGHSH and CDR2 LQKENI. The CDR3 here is CASSPPGYTEAFF. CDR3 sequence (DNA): TGTGCCAGCTCACCCCCAGGGTACACTGAAGCTTTCTTT. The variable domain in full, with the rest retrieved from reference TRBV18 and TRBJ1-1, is NAGVMQNPRHLVRRRGQEARLRCSPMKGHSHVYWYRQLPEEGLKFMVYLQKENIIDESGMPKERFSAEFPKEGPSILRIQQVVRGDSAAYFCASSPPGYTEAFFGQGTRLTVV.

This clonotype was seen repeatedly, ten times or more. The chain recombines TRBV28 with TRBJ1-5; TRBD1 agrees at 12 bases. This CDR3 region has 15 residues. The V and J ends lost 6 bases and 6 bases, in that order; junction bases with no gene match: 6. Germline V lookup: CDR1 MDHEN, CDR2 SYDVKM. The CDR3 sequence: CASSSGTGGLQPQHF. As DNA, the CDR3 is TGTGCCAGCAGCTCCGGGACAGGGGGCCTTCAGCCCCAGCATTTT.

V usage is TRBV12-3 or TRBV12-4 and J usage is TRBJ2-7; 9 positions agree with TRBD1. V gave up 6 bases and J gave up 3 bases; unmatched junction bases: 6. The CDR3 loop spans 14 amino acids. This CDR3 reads CASSPGQGIYEQYF. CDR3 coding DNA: TGTGCCAGCAGCCCGGGACAGGGAATCTACGAGCAGTACTTC.

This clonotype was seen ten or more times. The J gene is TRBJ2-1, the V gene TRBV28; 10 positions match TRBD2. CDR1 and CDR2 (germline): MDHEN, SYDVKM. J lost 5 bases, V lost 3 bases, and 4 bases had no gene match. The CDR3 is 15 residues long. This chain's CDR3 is CASSFGTSGDNEQFF. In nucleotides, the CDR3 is TGTGCCAGCAGTTTCGGAACTAGCGGGGACAATGAGCAGTTCTTC. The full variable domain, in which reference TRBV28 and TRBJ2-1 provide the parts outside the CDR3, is DVKVTQSSRYLVKRTGEKVFLECVQDMDHENMFWYRQDPGLGLRLIYFSYDVKMKEKGDIPEGYSVSREKKERFSLILESASTNQTSMYLCASSFGTSGDNEQFFGPGTRLTVL.

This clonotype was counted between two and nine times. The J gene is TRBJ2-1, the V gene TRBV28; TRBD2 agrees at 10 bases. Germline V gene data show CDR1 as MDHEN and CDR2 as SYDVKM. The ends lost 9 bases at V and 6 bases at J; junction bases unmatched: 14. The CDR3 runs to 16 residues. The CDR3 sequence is CASPTSGFQRGNEQFF. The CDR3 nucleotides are TGTGCCAGTCCGACTAGCGGGTTTCAAAGGGGCAATGAGCAGTTCTTC.

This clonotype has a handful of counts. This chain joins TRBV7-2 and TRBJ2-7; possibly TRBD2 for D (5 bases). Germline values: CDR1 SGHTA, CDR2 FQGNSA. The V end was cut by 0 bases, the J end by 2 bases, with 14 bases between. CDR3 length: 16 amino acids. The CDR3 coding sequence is TGTGCCAGCAGCTTAGCGCTTCTAGCCCTCCCCTACGAGCAGTACTTC. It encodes CASSLALLALPYEQYF.

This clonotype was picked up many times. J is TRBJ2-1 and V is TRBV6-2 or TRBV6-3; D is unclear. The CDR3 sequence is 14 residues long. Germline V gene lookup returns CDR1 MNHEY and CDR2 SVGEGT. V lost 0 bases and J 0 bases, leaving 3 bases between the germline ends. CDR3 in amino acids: CASSYSSSYNEQFF. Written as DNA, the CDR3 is TGTGCCAGCAGTTACTCTAGCTCCTACAATGAGCAGTTCTTC.

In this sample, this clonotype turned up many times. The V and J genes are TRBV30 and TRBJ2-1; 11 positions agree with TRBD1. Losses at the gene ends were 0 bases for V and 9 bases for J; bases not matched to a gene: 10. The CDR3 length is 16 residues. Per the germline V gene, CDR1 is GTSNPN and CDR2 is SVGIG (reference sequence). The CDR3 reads CAWSVSYGQGAFEQFF. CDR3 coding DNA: TGTGCCTGGAGTGTAAGCTACGGACAGGGGGCGTTTGAGCAGTTCTTC.

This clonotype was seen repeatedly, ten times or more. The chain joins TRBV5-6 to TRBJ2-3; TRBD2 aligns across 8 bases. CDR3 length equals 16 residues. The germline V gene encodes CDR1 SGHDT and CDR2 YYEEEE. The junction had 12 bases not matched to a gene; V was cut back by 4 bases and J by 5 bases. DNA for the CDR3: TGTGCCAGCAGCCCGCCGGGACTAGGGGGAAGAGATACGCAGTATTTT. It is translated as CASSPPGLGGRDTQYF.

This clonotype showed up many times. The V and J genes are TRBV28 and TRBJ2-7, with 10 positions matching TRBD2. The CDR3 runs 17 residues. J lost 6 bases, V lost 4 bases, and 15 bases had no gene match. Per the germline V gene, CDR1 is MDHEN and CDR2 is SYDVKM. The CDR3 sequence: CASSSIKQGLASPEQYF. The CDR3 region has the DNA TGTGCCAGCAGTTCCATAAAACAGGGACTAGCGTCGCCCGAGCAGTACTTC.

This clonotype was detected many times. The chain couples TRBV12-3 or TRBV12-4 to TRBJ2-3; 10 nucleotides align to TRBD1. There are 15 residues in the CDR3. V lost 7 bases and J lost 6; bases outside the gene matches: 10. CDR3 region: CASTRDRGAADTQYF. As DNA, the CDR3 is TGTGCCAGCACCCGGGACAGGGGAGCCGCGGATACGCAGTATTTT.

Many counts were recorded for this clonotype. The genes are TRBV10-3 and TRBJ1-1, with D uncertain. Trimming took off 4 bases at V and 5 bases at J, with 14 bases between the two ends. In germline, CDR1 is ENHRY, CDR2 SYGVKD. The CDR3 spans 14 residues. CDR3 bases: TGTGCCATCAGTGTCGGCCGGGGAGGTACTGAAGCTTTCTTT. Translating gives CAISVGRGGTEAFF.

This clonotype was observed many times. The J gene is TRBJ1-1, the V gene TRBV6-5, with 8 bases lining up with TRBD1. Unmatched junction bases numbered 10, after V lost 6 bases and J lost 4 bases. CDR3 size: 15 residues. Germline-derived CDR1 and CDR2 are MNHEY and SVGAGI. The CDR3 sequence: CASRLGSGGITEAFF. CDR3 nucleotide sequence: TGTGCCAGCAGGTTAGGGTCAGGGGGCATCACTGAAGCTTTCTTT.

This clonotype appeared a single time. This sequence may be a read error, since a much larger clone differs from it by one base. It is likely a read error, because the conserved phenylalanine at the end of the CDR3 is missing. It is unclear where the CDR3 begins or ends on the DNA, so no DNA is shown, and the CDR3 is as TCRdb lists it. CDR3 protein: CASSMAGTSGRAWFL. The chain joins TRBV19 to TRBJ2-1; the table calls TRBD2, which could not be checked here. The germline V gene has CDR1 LNHDA and CDR2 SQIVND (reference sequence). With termini counted, the CDR3 has 15 amino acids.

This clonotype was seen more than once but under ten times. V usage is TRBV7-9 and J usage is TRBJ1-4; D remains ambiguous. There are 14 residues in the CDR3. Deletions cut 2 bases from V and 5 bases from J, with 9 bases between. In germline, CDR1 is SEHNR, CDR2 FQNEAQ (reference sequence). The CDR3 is CASSLTRTNEKLFF. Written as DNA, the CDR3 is TGTGCCAGCAGCTTAACCCGAACAAATGAAAAACTGTTTTTT.

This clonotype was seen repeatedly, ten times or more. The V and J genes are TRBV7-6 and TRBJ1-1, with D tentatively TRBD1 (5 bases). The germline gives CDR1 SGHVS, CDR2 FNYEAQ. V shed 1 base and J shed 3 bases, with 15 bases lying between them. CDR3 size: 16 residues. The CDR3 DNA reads TGTGCCAGCAGCTTAGTGGGTATGGGGGGTCACACTGAAGCTTTCTTT. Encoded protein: CASSLVGMGGHTEAFF.

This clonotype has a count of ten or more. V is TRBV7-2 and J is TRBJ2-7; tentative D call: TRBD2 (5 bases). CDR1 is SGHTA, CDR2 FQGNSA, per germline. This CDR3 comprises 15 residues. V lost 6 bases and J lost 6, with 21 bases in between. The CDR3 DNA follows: TGTGCCAGCAGTCCAGCTAGCTCCCCTACTGGCGAGCAGTACTTC. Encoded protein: CASSPASSPTGEQYF.

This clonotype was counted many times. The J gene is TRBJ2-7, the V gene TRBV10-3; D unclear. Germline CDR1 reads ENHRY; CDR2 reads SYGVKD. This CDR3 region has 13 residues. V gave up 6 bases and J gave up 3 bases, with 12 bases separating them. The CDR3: CAIRTDGSYEQYF. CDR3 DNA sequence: TGTGCCATCAGGACCGACGGCAGCTACGAGCAGTACTTC.

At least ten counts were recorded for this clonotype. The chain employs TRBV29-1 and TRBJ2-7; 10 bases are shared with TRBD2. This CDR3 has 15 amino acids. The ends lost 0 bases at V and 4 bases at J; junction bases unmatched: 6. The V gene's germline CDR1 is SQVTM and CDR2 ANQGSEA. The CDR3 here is CSVEDGRTSGYEQYF. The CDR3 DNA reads TGCAGCGTTGAAGATGGTAGGACTAGCGGATACGAGCAGTACTTC.

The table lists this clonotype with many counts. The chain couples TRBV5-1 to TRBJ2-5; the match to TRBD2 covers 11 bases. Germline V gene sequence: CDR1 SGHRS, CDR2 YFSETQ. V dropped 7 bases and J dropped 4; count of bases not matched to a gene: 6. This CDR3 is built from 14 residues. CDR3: CASGTSGSTETQYF. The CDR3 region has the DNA TGCGCCAGCGGCACTAGCGGGAGTACAGAGACCCAGTACTTC.

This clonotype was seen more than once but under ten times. For the CDR3, the DNA is TGTGCCAGCAGTTTAGGGACAGGGGATGCTGATGGCTACACCTTC. The encoded protein is CASSLGTGDADGYTF. This chain connects TRBV28 to TRBJ1-2, with TRBD1 matching 10 bases. The CDR3 runs to 15 residues. V was clipped by 2 bases and J by 6 bases; unmatched bases: 6. Germline V CDR1 and CDR2: MDHEN, SYDVKM.

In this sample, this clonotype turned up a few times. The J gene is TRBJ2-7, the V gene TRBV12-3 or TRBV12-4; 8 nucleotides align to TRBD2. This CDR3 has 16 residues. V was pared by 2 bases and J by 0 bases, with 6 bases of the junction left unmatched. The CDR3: CASSLRVAGSSYEQYF. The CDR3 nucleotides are TGTGCCAGCAGTTTAAGAGTAGCGGGGTCCTCCTACGAGCAGTACTTC.

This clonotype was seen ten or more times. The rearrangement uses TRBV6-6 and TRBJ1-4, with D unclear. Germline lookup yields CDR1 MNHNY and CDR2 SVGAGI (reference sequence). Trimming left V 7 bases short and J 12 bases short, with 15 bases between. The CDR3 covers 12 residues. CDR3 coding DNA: TGTGCCAGCACCCCCGAAAGTCGGGAACTGTTTTTT. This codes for CASTPESRELFF.

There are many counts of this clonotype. The CDR3 bases are TGCAGCGCCCAGGGGACGTACGAGCAGTACTTC. Translating gives CSAQGTYEQYF. This chain joins TRBV29-1 and TRBJ2-7, with a tentative D call TRBD1 (6 bases). The CDR3 covers 11 residues. Germline loops: CDR1 SQVTM, CDR2 ANQGSEA. V gave up 7 bases and J gave up 4 bases, with 11 bases separating them.